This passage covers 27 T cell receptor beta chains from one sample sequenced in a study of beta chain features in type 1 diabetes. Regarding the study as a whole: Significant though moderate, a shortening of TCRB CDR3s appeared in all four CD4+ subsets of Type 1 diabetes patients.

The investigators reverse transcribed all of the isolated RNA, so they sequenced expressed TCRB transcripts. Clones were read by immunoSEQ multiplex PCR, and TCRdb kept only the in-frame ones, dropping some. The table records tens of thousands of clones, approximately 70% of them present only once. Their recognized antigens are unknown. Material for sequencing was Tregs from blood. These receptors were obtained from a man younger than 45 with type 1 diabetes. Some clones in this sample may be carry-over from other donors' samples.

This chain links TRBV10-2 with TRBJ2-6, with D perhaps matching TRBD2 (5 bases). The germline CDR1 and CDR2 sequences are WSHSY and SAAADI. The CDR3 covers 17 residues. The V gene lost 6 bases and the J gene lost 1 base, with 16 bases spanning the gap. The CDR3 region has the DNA TGCGCCAGCAGATTTCCCGAGGGTATTTCTGGGGCCAACGTCCTGACTTTC. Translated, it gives CASRFPEGISGANVLTF.

As DNA, the CDR3 is TGCGCCAGCAGCGTCGCGGGGAACACTGAAGCTTTCTTT. Its translation is CASSVAGNTEAFF. This chain connects TRBV5-1 to TRBJ1-1; D unresolved. Deletions cut 4 bases from V and 1 base from J, with 8 bases between. CDR1 is SGHRS, CDR2 YFSETQ, per germline. CDR3 length equals 13 residues.

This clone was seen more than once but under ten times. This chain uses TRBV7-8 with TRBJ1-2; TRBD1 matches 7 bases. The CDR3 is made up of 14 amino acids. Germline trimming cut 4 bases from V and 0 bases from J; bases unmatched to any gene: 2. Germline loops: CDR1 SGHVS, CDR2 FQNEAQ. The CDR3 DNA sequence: TGTGCCAGCAGCTGGACAGGAGCTAACTATGGCTACACCTTC. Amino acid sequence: CASSWTGANYGYTF.

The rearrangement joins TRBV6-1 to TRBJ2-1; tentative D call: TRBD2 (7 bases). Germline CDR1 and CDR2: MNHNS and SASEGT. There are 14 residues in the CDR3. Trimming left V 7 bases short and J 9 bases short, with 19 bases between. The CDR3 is CASTLFRGGSEQFF. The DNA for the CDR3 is TGTGCCAGCACACTTTTTAGGGGGGGGAGTGAGCAGTTCTTC.

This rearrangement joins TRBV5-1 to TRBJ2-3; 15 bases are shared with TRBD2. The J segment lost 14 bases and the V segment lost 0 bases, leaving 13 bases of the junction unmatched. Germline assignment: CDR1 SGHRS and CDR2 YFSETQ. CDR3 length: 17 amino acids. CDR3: CASSLEWTSGGGRSLYF. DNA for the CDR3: TGCGCCAGCAGCTTGGAATGGACTAGCGGGGGGGGCCGGTCCTTGTATTTT.

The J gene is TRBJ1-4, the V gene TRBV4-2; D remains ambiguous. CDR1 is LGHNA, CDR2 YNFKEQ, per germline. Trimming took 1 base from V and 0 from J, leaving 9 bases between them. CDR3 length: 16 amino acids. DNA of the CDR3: TGTGCCAGCAGCCAAGGGGCGGGTTCAACTAATGAAAAACTGTTTTTT. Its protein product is CASSQGAGSTNEKLFF.

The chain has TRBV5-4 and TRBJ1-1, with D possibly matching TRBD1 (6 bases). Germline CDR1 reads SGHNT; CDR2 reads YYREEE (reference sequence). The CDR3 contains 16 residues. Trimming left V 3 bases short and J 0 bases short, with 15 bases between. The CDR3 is CASSSLSGHLNTEAFF. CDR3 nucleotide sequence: TGTGCCAGCAGCTCCCTATCGGGACACTTGAACACTGAAGCTTTCTTT.

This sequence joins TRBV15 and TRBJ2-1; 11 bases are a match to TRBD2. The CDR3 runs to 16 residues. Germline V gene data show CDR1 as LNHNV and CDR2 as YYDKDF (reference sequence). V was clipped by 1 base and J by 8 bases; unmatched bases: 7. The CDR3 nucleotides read TGTGCCACCAGCAGAGGAAGTACTAGCGGGGGTGATGAGCAGTTCTTC. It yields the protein CATSRGSTSGGDEQFF. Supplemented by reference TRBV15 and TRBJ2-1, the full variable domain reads DAMVIQNPRYQVTQFGKPVTLSCSQTLNHNVMYWYQQKSSQAPKLLFHYYDKDFNNEADTPDNFQSRRPNTSFCFLDIRSPGLGDTAMYLCATSRGSTSGGDEQFFGPGTRLTVL.

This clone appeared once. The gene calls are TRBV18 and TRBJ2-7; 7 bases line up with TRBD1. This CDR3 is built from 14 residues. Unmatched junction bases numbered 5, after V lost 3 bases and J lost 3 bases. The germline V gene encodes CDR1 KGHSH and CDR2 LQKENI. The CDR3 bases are TGTGCCAGCTCACCTACCGGGACAGACTACGAGCAGTACTTC. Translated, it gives CASSPTGTDYEQYF.

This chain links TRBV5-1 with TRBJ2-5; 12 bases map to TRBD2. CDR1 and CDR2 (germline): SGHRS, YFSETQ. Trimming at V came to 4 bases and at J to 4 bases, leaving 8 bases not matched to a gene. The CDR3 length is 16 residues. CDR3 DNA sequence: TGCGCCAGCAGCGCGCCGCTAGCGGGGGGGCGAGAGACCCAGTACTTC. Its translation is CASSAPLAGGRETQYF.

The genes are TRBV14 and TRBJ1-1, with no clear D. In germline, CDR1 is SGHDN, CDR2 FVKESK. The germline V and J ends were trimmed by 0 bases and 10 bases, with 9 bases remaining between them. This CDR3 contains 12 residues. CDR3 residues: CASSQEDGGAFF. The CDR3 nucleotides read TGTGCCAGCAGCCAAGAAGACGGAGGAGCTTTCTTT.

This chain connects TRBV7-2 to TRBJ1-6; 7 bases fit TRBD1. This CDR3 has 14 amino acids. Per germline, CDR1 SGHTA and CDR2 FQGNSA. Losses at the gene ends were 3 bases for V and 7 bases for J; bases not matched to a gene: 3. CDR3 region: CASSFQGDNSPLHF. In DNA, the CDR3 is TGTGCCAGCAGCTTTCAGGGGGACAATTCACCCCTCCACTTT.

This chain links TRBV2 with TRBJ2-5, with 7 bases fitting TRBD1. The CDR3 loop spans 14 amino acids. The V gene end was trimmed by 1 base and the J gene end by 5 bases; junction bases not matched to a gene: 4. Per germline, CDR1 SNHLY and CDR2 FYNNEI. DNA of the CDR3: TGTGCCAGCAGTGAAGGTTTCAGGGGGGAGACCCAGTACTTC. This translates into CASSEGFRGETQYF.

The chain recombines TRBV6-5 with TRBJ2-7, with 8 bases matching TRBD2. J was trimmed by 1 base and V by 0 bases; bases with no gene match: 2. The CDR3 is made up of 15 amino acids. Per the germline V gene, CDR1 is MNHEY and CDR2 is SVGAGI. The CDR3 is CASSYSGGGSYEQYF. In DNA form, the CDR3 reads TGTGCCAGCAGTTACTCAGGCGGGGGGTCCTACGAGCAGTACTTC.

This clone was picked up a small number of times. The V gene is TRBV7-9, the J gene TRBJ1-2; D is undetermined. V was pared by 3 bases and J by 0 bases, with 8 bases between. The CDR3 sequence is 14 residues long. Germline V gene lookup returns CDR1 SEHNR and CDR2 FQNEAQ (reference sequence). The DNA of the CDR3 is TGTGCCAGCAGCTTGGGGAGTACTAACTATGGCTACACCTTC. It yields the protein CASSLGSTNYGYTF.

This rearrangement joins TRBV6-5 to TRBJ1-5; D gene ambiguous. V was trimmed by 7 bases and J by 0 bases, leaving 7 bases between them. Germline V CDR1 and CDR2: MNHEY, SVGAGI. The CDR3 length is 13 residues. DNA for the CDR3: TGTGCCAGCACCAGTTATAGCAATCAGCCCCAGCATTTT. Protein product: CASTSYSNQPQHF.

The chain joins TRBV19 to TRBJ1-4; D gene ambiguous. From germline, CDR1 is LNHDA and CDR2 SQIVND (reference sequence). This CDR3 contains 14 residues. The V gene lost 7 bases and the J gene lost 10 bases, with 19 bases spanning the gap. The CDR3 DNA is TGTGCCAGTAACCAGCTCAGGCTCTCTGGAAAACTGTTTTTT. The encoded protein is CASNQLRLSGKLFF. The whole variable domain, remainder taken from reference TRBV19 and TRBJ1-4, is DGGITQSPKYLFRKEGQNVTLSCEQNLNHDAMYWYRQDPGQGLRLIYYSQIVNDFQKGDIAEGYSVSREKKESFPLTVTSAQKNPTAFYLCASNQLRLSGKLFFGSGTQLSVL.

The CDR3 reads CSVSPGTLNTGELFF. The CDR3 nucleotides are TGCAGCGTTTCTCCCGGGACACTGAACACCGGGGAGCTGTTTTTT. This sequence joins TRBV29-1 and TRBJ2-2, with D possibly being TRBD1 (6 bases). Germline values: CDR1 SQVTM, CDR2 ANQGSEA. This CDR3 has 15 amino acids. V shed 5 bases and J shed 1 base, with 14 bases lying between them.

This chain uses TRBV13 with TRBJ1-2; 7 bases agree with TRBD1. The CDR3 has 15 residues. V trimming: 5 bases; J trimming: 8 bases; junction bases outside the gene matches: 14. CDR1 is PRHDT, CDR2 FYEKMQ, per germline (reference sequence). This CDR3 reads CASSHRQGTAKGYTF. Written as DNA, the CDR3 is TGTGCCAGCAGCCACCGACAGGGAACGGCTAAGGGCTACACCTTC.

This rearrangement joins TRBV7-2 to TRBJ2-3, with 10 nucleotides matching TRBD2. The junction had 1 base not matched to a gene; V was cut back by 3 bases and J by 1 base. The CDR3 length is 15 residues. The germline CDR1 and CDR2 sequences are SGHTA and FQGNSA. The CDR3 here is CASSFTSGGTDTQYF. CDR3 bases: TGTGCCAGCAGCTTTACTAGCGGGGGCACAGATACGCAGTATTTT. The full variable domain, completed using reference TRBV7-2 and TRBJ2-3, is GAGVSQSPSNKVTEKGKDVELRCDPISGHTALYWYRQSLGQGLEFLIYFQGNSAPDKSGLPSDRFSAERTGGSVSTLTIQRTQQEDSAVYLCASSFTSGGTDTQYFGPGTRLTVL.

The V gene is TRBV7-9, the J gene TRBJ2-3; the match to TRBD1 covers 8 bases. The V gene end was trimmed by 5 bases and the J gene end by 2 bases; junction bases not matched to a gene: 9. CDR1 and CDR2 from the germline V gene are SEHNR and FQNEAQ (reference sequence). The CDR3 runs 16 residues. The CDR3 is CASSLGRGRFTDTQYF. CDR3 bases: TGTGCCAGCAGCCTCGGCAGGGGGCGTTTCACAGATACGCAGTATTTT.

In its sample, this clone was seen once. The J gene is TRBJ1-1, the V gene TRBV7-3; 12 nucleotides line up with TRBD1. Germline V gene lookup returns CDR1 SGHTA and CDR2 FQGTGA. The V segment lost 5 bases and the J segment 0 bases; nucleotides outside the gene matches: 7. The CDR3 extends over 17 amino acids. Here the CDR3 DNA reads TGTGCCAGCAGCCCTCACCGGGACAGGGGGCTGAACACTGAAGCTTTCTTT. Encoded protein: CASSPHRDRGLNTEAFF.

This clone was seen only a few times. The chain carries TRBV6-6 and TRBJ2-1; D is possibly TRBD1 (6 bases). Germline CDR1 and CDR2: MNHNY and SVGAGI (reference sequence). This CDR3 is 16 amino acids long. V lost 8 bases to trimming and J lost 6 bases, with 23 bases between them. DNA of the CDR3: TGTGCCAGCCTCAGGGGCCCCAGAGAAGGCGTCAATGAGCAGTTCTTC. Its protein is CASLRGPREGVNEQFF.

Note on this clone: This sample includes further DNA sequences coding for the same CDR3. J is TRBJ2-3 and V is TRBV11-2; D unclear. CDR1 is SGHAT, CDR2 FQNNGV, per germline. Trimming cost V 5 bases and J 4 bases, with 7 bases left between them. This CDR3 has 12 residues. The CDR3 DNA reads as TGTGCCAGCAGCCCCCAGGCAGATACGCAGTATTTT. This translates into CASSPQADTQYF.

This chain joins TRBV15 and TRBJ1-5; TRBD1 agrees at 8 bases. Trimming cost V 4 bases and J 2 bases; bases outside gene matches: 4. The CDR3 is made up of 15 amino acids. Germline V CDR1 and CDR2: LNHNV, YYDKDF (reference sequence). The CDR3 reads CATSTGQGGNQPQHF. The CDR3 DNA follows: TGTGCCACCAGCACCGGACAGGGAGGCAATCAGCCCCAGCATTTT. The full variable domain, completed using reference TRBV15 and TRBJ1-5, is DAMVIQNPRYQVTQFGKPVTLSCSQTLNHNVMYWYQQKSSQAPKLLFHYYDKDFNNEADTPDNFQSRRPNTSFCFLDIRSPGLGDTAMYLCATSTGQGGNQPQHFGDGTRLSIL.

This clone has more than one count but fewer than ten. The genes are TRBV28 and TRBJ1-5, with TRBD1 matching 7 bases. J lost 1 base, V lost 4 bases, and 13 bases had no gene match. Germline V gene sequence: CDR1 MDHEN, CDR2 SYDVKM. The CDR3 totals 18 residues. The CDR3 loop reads CASSSFNRGRGSNQPQHF. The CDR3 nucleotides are TGTGCCAGCAGTTCCTTTAACAGGGGAAGGGGAAGCAATCAGCCCCAGCATTTT.

The CDR3 DNA follows: TGCAGCGTTGAAGAACAGGGGAACACTGAAGCTTTCTTT. Translated, it gives CSVEEQGNTEAFF. This sequence joins TRBV29-1 and TRBJ1-1, with D perhaps TRBD1 (6 bases). The CDR3 totals 13 residues. Trimming took off 0 bases at V and 1 base at J, with 6 bases between the two ends. Germline lookup yields CDR1 SQVTM and CDR2 ANQGSEA.